This passage covers 20 T cell receptor beta chains from one sample sequenced in a study of blood T cell repertoires in COVID-19. Only in-frame clones appear in the TCRdb table, and some are missing; sequencing was by immunoSEQ multiplex PCR. The sample contains about 300,000 clones, around nine tenths of which appear only once. Sequencing was done on a sample of PBMCs or T cells enriched from blood (not recorded which). Every receptor here comes from a woman aged 25 to 39 who had recovered from COVID-19.

The chain uses TRBV10-3 and TRBJ1-2, with TRBD1 matching 7 bases. CDR3 size: 14 residues. Germline lookup yields CDR1 ENHRY and CDR2 SYGVKD. V lost 7 bases and J lost 4; bases outside the gene matches: 9. CDR3 residues: CAIKSDRVGYGYTF. The CDR3 bases are TGTGCCATCAAGTCCGACAGGGTGGGCTATGGCTACACCTTC.

The genes are TRBV5-1 and TRBJ1-2; TRBD1 aligns across 8 bases. Germline assignment: CDR1 SGHRS and CDR2 YFSETQ. The V gene end was trimmed by 4 bases and the J gene end by 4 bases; junction bases not matched to a gene: 9. The length of the CDR3 is 15 residues. The CDR3 DNA reads TGCGCCAGCAGCCACGGACAGGGCCGGGGCTATGGCTACACCTTC. Its translation: CASSHGQGRGYGYTF. The full variable domain, its missing parts supplied by reference TRBV5-1 and TRBJ1-2, is KAGVTQTPRYLIKTRGQQVTLSCSPISGHRSVSWYQQTPGQGLQFLFEYFSETQRNKGNFPGRFSGRQFSNSRSEMNVSTLELGDSALYLCASSHGQGRGYGYTFGSGTRLTVV.

The J gene is TRBJ2-5, the V gene TRBV19, with D possibly TRBD1 on 5 matching bases. V gave up 4 bases and J gave up 5 bases, with 14 bases separating them. Germline V lookup: CDR1 LNHDA, CDR2 SQIVND (reference sequence). The CDR3 is 14 residues long. The CDR3 nucleotides are TGTGCCAGTAGTAACCCCAGGGTCGGGGAGACCCAGTACTTC. It translates to CASSNPRVGETQYF.

The chain employs TRBV6-5 and TRBJ1-2; 9 bases are shared with TRBD1. The CDR3 spans 16 residues. Looked up from germline, CDR1 is MNHEY and CDR2 is SVGAGI. V gave up 0 bases and J gave up 5 bases; unmatched junction bases: 7. CDR3 in DNA: TGTGCCAGCAGTTACTCCGGGACAGGGTCGTCATATGGCTACACCTTC. Its protein product is CASSYSGTGSSYGYTF.

J is TRBJ1-1 and V is TRBV11-2; 9 bases line up with TRBD1. The V and J ends lost 5 bases and 4 bases, in that order; junction bases with no gene match: 5. The CDR3 totals 14 residues. Germline assignment: CDR1 SGHAT and CDR2 FQNNGV. Here the CDR3 DNA reads TGTGCCAGCAGCACTCGGGACAGGGTCACTGAAGCTTTCTTT. The encoded protein is CASSTRDRVTEAFF. The full variable domain, with the rest looked up from reference TRBV11-2 and TRBJ1-1, is EAGVAQSPRYKIIEKRQSVAFWCNPISGHATLYWYQQILGQGPKLLIQFQNNGVVDDSQLPKDRFSAERLKGVDSTLKIQPAKLEDSAVYLCASSTRDRVTEAFFGQGTRLTVV.

This chain connects TRBV6-5 to TRBJ1-5; D is possibly TRBD1 (5 bases). The CDR3 runs to 15 residues. The germline CDR1 and CDR2 sequences are MNHEY and SVGAGI. Trimming removed 5 bases from V and 1 base from J, with 12 bases in between. The CDR3 spells CASSPYHRSNQPQHF. The CDR3 coding sequence is TGTGCCAGCAGTCCGTACCACAGGAGCAATCAGCCCCAGCATTTT.

The rearrangement links TRBV7-2 to TRBJ1-5, with D maybe TRBD1 (6 bases). Germline V gives CDR1 SGHTA, CDR2 FQGNSA. CDR3 length equals 14 residues. Trimming took off 5 bases at V and 4 bases at J, with 12 bases between the two ends. The DNA for the CDR3 is TGTGCCAGCAGCCCCCGGGACAAAAATCAGCCCCAGCATTTT. Translating gives CASSPRDKNQPQHF.

The V and J genes are TRBV28 and TRBJ2-5; D is perhaps TRBD1 (5 bases). Trimming removed 6 bases from V and 2 bases from J, with 16 bases in between. The CDR3 length is 15 residues. Germline CDR1 is MDHEN and CDR2 is SYDVKM. The CDR3 reads CASSSNRQIQETQYF. The CDR3 nucleotides read TGTGCCAGCAGCTCTAACCGACAGATTCAAGAGACCCAGTACTTC.

CDR3 residues: CASSYSMSGNTEAFF. CDR3 bases: TGTGCCAGCAGTTACTCAATGTCGGGGAACACTGAAGCTTTCTTT. The rearrangement links TRBV6-5 to TRBJ1-1, with D hard to call. This CDR3 has 15 residues. Trimming pared 0 bases from V and 1 base from J, leaving 9 bases between. CDR1 and CDR2 (germline): MNHEY, SVGAGI.

This CDR3 is CASHFTVGNQPQHF. In DNA form, the CDR3 reads TGTGCCAGCCATTTCACAGTCGGCAATCAGCCCCAGCATTTT. V is TRBV19 and J is TRBJ1-5, with D uncertain. This CDR3 spans 14 amino acids. V was clipped by 9 bases and J by 2 bases, with 14 bases between them. Germline loops: CDR1 LNHDA, CDR2 SQIVND (reference sequence).

The V call is TRBV30, the J call TRBJ1-3; 8 bases are a match to TRBD1. Germline V CDR1 and CDR2: GTSNPN, SVGIG (reference sequence). This CDR3 has 18 residues. With V trimmed by 0 bases and J by 0 bases, 10 bases remained unmatched. The CDR3 nucleotides read TGTGCCTGGAGTGTATGGCTAGGGACAGGCGTCTCTGGAAACACCATATATTTT. This encodes CAWSVWLGTGVSGNTIYF.

The chain couples TRBV5-6 to TRBJ2-5, with D possibly TRBD1 on 6 matching bases. The germline V gene has CDR1 SGHDT and CDR2 YYEEEE. V dropped 4 bases and J dropped 4 bases, with 11 bases sitting between them. The CDR3 extends over 13 amino acids. The CDR3 coding sequence is TGTGCCAGCAGCAAACAGGGTCCAGAGACCCAGTACTTC. Its translation is CASSKQGPETQYF.

This clone was seen a handful of times. The rearrangement joins TRBV6-5 to TRBJ1-2; 7 bases agree with TRBD1. V was clipped by 6 bases and J by 5 bases; unmatched bases: 9. CDR3 length equals 14 residues. Germline CDR1 MNHEY, CDR2 SVGAGI. CDR3: CASSPGQNLYGYTF. The CDR3 DNA is TGTGCCAGCAGCCCGGGACAGAACCTTTATGGCTACACCTTC.

This clone is a singleton in its sample. The J gene is TRBJ2-7, the V gene TRBV11-2; possibly TRBD1 for D (5 bases). CDR1 is SGHAT, CDR2 FQNNGV, per germline. The CDR3 has 11 residues. V lost 5 bases to trimming and J lost 12 bases, with 14 bases between them. The CDR3 DNA is TGTGCCAGCAGCACCCGACAGAGAGGGTACTTC. It translates to CASSTRQRGYF.

The chain joins TRBV7-9 to TRBJ2-7; 7 bases fit TRBD1. Per the germline V gene, CDR1 is SEHNR and CDR2 is FQNEAQ (reference sequence). J was trimmed by 6 bases and V by 1 base; bases with no gene match: 6. This CDR3 has 14 residues. CDR3 DNA: TGTGCCAGCAGCTTAGTGTCGCCAGGGGGCGAGCAGTACTTC. It translates to CASSLVSPGGEQYF.

The chain employs TRBV4-1 and TRBJ1-1; no reliable D call. V gave up 5 bases and J gave up 7 bases, with 8 bases separating them. CDR3 length equals 11 residues. Per the germline V gene, CDR1 is MGHRA and CDR2 is YSYEKL. CDR3 in amino acids: CASSSGVEAFF. The CDR3 bases are TGCGCCAGCAGCTCCGGGGTTGAAGCTTTCTTT.

J is TRBJ1-1 and V is TRBV28; 8 positions agree with TRBD1. With 6 bases clipped from V and 6 bases from J, the junction kept 9 bases outside the gene matches. CDR3 length: 14 amino acids. CDR1 MDHEN and CDR2 SYDVKM come from the germline V gene. The CDR3 here is CASSSTGQGPEAFF. CDR3 DNA sequence: TGTGCCAGCAGCTCCACAGGACAGGGCCCTGAAGCTTTCTTT.

This clone was observed once. The V and J genes are TRBV9 and TRBJ1-6; the D gene is possibly TRBD1 (6 bases). Germline assignment: CDR1 SGDLS and CDR2 YYNGEE. The V end was cut by 4 bases, the J end by 10 bases, with 15 bases between. The CDR3 is made up of 14 amino acids. The CDR3 DNA reads TGTGCCAGCAGCCCATTGGGGGCCTACTCACCCCTCCACTTT. It specifies CASSPLGAYSPLHF.

The chain has TRBV7-9 and TRBJ1-5; D might be TRBD1 (5 bases). Germline V gives CDR1 SEHNR, CDR2 FQNEAQ (reference sequence). The CDR3 is 13 amino acids. V gave up 1 base and J gave up 4 bases, with 5 bases separating them. This CDR3 is CASSLGQNQPQHF. DNA of the CDR3: TGTGCCAGCAGCTTAGGACAGAATCAGCCCCAGCATTTT.

The chain employs TRBV11-2 and TRBJ1-4; unclear D gene. The CDR3 has 16 residues. Trimming shortened V by 2 bases and J by 3 bases, and 13 bases separated the two germline ends. Germline CDR1 is SGHAT and CDR2 is FQNNGV. The CDR3 reads CASSLLKWRANEKLFF. The CDR3 bases are TGTGCCAGCAGCTTATTGAAGTGGCGGGCTAATGAAAAACTGTTTTTT.